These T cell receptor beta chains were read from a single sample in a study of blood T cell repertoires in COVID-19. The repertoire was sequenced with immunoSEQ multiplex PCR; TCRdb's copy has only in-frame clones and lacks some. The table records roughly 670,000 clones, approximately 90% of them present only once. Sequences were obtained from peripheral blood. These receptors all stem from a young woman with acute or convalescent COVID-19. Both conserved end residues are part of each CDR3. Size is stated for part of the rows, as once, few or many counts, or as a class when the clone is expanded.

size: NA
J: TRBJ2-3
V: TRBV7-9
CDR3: CASSPGLAGFTDTQYF

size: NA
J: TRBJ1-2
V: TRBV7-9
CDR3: CASSPGGRVVDRHYGYTF

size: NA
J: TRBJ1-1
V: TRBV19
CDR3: CASSLKQLYTEAFF

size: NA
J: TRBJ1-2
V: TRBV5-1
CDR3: CASSLRLGENGYTF

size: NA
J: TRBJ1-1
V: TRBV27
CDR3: CASSLGAGVGTEAFF

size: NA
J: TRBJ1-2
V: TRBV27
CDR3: CASSTVGGPSYNYGYTF

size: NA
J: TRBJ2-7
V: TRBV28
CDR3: CASSLHPGGYEQYF

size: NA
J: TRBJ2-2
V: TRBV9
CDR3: CASSGSGQGGTGELFF

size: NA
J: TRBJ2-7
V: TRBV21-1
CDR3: CASSNVGADPYEQYF

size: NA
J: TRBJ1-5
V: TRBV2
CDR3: CASSEAGGQGNQPQHF

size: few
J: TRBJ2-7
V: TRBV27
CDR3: CASSLSTGGNYEQYF

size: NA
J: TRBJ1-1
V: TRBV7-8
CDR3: CASSPGSKPLMNTEAFF

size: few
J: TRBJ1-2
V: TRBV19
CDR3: CASSAAQGAFDGYTF

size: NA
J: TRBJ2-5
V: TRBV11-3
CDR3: CASSLGPGGQETQYF

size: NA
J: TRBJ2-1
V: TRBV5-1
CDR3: CASTPLAGQDNEQFF

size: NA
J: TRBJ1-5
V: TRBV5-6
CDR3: CASSLERAGNQHF

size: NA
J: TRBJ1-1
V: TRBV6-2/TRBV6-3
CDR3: CASSGRGGTEAFF

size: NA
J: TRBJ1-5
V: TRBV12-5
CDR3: CASGLVQGQGVRQPQHF

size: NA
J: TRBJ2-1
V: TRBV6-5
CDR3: CASSRSRSYNEQFF

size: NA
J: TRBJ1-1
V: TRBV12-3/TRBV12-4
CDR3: CASSILGEAFF

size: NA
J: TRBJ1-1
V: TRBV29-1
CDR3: CSATENTEAFF

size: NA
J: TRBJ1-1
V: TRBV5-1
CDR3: CASSLGESGPSEAFF

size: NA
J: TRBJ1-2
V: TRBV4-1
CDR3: CASSHGGYYGYTF

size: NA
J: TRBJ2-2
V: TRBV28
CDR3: CASSLPRGNTGELFF

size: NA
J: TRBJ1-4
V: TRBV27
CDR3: CASSSLSLRAEGKLFF

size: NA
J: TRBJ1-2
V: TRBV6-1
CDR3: CASSEPPDGVDRYTF

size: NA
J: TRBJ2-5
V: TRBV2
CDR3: CASRSGGQETQYF

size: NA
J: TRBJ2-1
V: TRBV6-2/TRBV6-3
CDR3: CASSYSGPGGTYNEQFF

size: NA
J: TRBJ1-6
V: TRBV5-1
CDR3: CASSDGTRNNSPLHF

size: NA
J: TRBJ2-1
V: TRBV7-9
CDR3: CASSSGTSGGINYNEQFF

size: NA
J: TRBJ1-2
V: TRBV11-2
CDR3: CASSPRFVPNYGYTF

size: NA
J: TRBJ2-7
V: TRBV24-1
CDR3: CATSDSDRSRLSEQYF

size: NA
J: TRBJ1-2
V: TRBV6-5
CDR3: CASSPNRGYGYTF

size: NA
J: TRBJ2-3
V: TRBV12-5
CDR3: CASGWSPDTQYF

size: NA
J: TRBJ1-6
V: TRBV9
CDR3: CASSAQGADNSPLHF

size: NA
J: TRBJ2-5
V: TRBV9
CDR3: CASSPRTSSETQYF

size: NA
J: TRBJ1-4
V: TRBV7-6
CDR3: CASSLPTGGHEKLFF

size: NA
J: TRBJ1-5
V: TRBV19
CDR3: CASIDRGLGNQPQHF

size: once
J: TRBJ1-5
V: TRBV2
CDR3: CASSGQRTLPQHF

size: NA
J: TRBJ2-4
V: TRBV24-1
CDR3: CATSAPGGIQYF

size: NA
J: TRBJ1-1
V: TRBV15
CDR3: CATSAQVNTEAFF

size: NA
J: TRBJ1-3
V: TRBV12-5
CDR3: CASGRDTGNTIYF

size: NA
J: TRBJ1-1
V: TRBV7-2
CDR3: CASSPNRRSTEAFF

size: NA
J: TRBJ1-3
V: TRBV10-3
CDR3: CAISEGRFSGNTIYF

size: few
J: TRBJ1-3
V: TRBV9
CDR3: CASSVVEGGNTIYF

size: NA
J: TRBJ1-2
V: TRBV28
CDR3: CASSSGTGFGYGYTF

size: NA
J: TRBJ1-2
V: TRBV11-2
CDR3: CASSLFAGAYGYTF

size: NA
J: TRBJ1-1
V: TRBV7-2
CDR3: CASSLDQVGAFF

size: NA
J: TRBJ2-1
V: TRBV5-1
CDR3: CASSLDASGGHNEQFF

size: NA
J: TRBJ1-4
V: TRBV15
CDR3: CATSSLGREYEKLFF